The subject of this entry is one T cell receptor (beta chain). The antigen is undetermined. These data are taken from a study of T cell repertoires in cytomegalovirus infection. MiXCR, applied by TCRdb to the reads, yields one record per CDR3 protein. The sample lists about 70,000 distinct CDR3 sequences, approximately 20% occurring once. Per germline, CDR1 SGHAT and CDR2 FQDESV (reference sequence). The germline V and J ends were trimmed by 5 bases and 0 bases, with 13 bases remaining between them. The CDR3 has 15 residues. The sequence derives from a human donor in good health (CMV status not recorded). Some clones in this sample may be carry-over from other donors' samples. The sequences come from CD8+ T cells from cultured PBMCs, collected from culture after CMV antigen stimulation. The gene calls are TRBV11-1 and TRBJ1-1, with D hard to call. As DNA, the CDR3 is TGTGCCAGCAGCCCCATACTTACAGTGAACACTGAAGCTTTCTTT. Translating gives CASSPILTVNTEAFF.